Here is one T cell receptor (beta chain) with its context. Data came from immunoSEQ multiplex PCR; TCRdb stores just in-frame clones and leaves some out. The sample contains just under 550,000 clones, more than 75% of which appear only once. The data derive from a study of shared T cell receptors in the human thymus. This CDR3 contains 15 residues. Germline CDR1 is GTSNPN and CDR2 is SVGIG (reference sequence). Trimming removed 3 bases from V and 1 base from J, with 14 bases in between. This sample also appeared in a second study, on human thymus T cells. Turning to that study: Thymic and blood repertoires appeared to show biased V and J gene usage.

This clonotype was sampled from a boy younger than two with a congenital heart defect. Material for sequencing was thymocytes. The chain carries TRBV30 and TRBJ2-3; D remains unclear. CDR3 sequence reads: CAWRESPLGTDTQYF. In DNA, the CDR3 is TGTGCCTGGAGAGAGTCCCCTCTGGGCACAGATACGCAGTATTTT.